This passage covers 3 T cell receptor beta chains from one sample sequenced in a study of graft-versus-host responses after intestinal transplantation. The study plated about 200,000 CFSE-labeled responders with about 200,000 irradiated, violet-dye-labeled stimulators. Using immunoSEQ multiplex PCR, the repertoire was profiled, and TCRdb retains in-frame clones only, with some absent. Counted here are roughly 4,200 clones, around 43% occurring once; the ten biggest clones make up 6% to 7%. Sample: alloreactive CD8+ T cells from a mixed lymphocyte reaction culture, taken before transplantation. Subset denoted: CFSE-low proliferating T cells sorted from roughly six-day pre-transplant mixed lymphocyte reaction (GvH or HvG direction). All receptors derive from a human patient who was an organ donor for intestinal transplantation.

The rearrangement joins TRBV12-2 to TRBJ1-2; no DNA check was done on the table's D call, TRBD1. TRBV12-2 is reported as a pseudogene. The CDR3 covers 14 residues. Here the CDR3 DNA reads TGTGCAAGTCGCTTAGTTGGGGCCCACTATGGCTACACCTTC. It translates to CASRLVGAHYGYTF.

This clone turned up a few times. This chain connects TRBV21-1 to TRBJ2-5; the table's D call, TRBD2, has no DNA check behind it. TRBV21-1 is described as a pseudogene. CDR3 length equals 13 residues. CDR3 in DNA: TGTGCCAGCAGCAAAGCCGGCGGGGAGACCCAGTACTTC. This translates into CASSKAGGETQYF.

The chain joins TRBV6-6 to TRBJ2-7; TRBD1 matches 8 bases. Germline CDR1 is MNHNY and CDR2 is SVGAGI (reference sequence). Trimming at V came to 2 bases and at J to 6 bases, leaving 9 bases not matched to a gene. The CDR3 covers 15 residues. CDR3 sequence reads: CASSYQTGDYREQYF. As DNA, the CDR3 is TGTGCCAGCAGTTACCAGACAGGGGATTATCGCGAGCAGTACTTC.